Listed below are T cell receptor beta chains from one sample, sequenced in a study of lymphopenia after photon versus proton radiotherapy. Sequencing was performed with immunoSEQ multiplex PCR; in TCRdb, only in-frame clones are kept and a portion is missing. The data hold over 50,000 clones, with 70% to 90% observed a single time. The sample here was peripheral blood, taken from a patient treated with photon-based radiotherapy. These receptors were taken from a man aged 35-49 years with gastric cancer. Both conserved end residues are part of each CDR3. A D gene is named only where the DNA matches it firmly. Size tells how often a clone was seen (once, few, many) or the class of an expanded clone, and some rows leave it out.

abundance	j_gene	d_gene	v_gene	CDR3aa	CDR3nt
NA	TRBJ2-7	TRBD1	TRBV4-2	CASSQVFKGAPYEQYF	TGTGCCAGCAGCCAAGTCTTTAAGGGGGCCCCCTACGAGCAGTACTTC
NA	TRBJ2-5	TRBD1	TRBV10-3	CAIGYRGEETQYF	TGTGCCATCGGATACAGGGGCGAAGAGACCCAGTACTTC
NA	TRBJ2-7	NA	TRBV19	CASSGRAQGYEQYF	TGTGCCAGTAGCGGACGGGCCCAGGGGTACGAGCAGTACTTC
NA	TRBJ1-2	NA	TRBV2	CASSPRYYGYTF	TGTGCCAGCAGTCCCCGATACTATGGCTACACCTTC
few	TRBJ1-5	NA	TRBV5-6	CASSFAGAGNQPQHF	TGTGCCAGCAGCTTCGCGGGGGCCGGCAATCAGCCCCAGCATTTT
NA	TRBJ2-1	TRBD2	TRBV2	CASSEASGGPSYNEQFF	TGTGCCAGCAGTGAGGCTAGCGGGGGCCCCTCCTACAATGAGCAGTTCTTC
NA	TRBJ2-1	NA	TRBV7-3	CASSLSGRYNEQFF	TGTGCCAGCAGCTTAAGTGGCAGATACAATGAGCAGTTCTTC
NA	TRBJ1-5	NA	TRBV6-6	CATYQWGSNQPQHF	TGTGCCACCTACCAGTGGGGGAGCAATCAGCCCCAGCATTTT
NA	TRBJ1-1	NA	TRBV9	CASSVVGINTEAFF	TGTGCCAGCAGCGTAGTTGGGATCAACACTGAAGCTTTCTTT
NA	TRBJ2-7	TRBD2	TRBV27	CASSDASGRYDEQYF	TGTGCCAGCAGTGACGCGAGCGGGAGGTACGACGAGCAGTACTTC
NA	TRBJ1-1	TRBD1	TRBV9	CASSTGALNTEAFF	TGTGCCAGCAGCACAGGGGCCCTGAACACTGAAGCTTTCTTT
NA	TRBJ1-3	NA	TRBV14	CASSPSGNTIYF	TGTGCCAGCAGCCCGAGCGGAAACACCATATATTTT
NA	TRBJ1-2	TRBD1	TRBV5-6	CASSWGQVVDGYTF	TGTGCCAGCAGCTGGGGACAGGTGGTGGATGGCTACACCTTC
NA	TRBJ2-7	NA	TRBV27	CASSLSTRASRYF	TGTGCCAGCAGTTTATCGACCCGGGCCTCCCGGTACTTC
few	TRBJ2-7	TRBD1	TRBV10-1	CASRADREFPYEQYF	TGCGCCAGCAGGGCGGACAGGGAATTCCCCTACGAGCAGTACTTC
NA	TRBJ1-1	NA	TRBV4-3	CASSQGRGDTEAFF	TGCGCCAGCAGCCAAGGAAGGGGAGACACTGAAGCTTTCTTT
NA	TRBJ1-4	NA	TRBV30	CAWSRRQIHEKLFF	TGTGCCTGGAGTAGGCGGCAGATTCATGAAAAACTGTTTTTT
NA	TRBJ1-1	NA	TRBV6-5	CASRTGNTEAFF	TGTGCCAGCAGAACAGGGAACACTGAAGCTTTCTTT
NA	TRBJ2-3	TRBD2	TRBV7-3	CASSPQSGGGPDTQYF	TGTGCCAGCAGCCCCCAAAGCGGGGGGGGCCCAGATACGCAGTATTTT
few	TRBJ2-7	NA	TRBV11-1	CATRGDNSYEQYF	TGTGCCACCAGGGGGGACAACTCCTACGAGCAGTACTTC
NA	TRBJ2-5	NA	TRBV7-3	CASSPQGRDGETQYF	TGTGCCAGCAGTCCGCAGGGTAGGGACGGAGAGACCCAGTACTTC
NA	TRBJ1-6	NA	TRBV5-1	CASSPWPGLDNSPLHF	TGCGCCAGCAGCCCCTGGCCGGGGCTGGATAATTCACCCCTCCACTTT
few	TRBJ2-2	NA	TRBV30	CAWTQKGLGAMNTGELFF	TGTGCCTGGACCCAAAAAGGGTTAGGGGCCATGAACACCGGGGAGCTGTTTTTT
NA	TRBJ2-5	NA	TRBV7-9	CASSLGEETQYF	TGTGCCAGCAGCTTAGGCGAGGAGACCCAGTACTTC
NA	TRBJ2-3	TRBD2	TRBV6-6	CASSRTSGGDTQYF	TGTGCCAGCAGTCGGACTAGCGGGGGGGATACGCAGTATTTT
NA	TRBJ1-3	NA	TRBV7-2	CASRARTGNTIYF	TGTGCCAGCAGGGCGCGGACTGGAAACACCATATATTTT
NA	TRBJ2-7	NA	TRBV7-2	CASSAPSRGSSYEQYF	TGTGCCAGCAGCGCCCCCTCGAGGGGGAGCTCCTACGAGCAGTACTTC
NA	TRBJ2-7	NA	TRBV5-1	CASGGDSDEQYF	TGCGCCAGCGGGGGCGACTCCGACGAGCAGTACTTC
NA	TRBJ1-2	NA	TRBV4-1	CASSQSAGANYGYTF	TGCGCCAGCAGCCAATCGGCAGGAGCTAACTATGGCTACACCTTC
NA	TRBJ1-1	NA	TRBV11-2	CASSLRRRTLAVNTEAFF	TGTGCCAGCAGCTTGAGAAGACGGACCCTGGCCGTGAACACTGAAGCTTTCTTT
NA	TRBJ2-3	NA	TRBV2	CASLATQGLSNTQYF	TGTGCCAGCTTGGCCACGCAGGGGCTTTCGAATACGCAGTATTTT
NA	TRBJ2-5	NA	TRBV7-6	CASSLVGVWETQYF	TGTGCCAGCAGCTTAGTGGGGGTCTGGGAGACCCAGTACTTC
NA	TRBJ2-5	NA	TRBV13	CASYSSQGLEETQYF	TGTGCCAGCTACTCATCCCAGGGGTTAGAAGAGACCCAGTACTTC
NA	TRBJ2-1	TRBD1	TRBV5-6	CASSVWDRDNEQFF	TGTGCCAGCAGCGTCTGGGACAGAGACAATGAGCAGTTCTTC
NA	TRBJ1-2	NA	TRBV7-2	CASSPGRGIHYGYTF	TGTGCCAGCAGCCCCGGACGAGGAATCCACTATGGCTACACCTTC
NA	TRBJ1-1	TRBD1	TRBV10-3	CAIRPDRAINTEAFF	TGTGCCATCAGACCGGACAGGGCTATCAACACTGAAGCTTTCTTT
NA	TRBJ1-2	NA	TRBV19	CASSRGPTANYGYTF	TGTGCCAGTAGCAGAGGCCCGACAGCTAACTATGGCTACACCTTC
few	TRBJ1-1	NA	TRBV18	CASSPQGMNTEAFF	TGTGCCAGCTCACCACAGGGAATGAACACTGAAGCTTTCTTT
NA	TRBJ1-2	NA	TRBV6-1	CASSRDYANYGYTF	TGTGCCAGCAGTCGGGACTATGCTAACTATGGCTACACCTTC
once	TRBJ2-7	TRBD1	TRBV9	CASSPRQGAYEQYF	TGTGCCAGCAGCCCCCGACAGGGGGCCTACGAGCAGTACTTC
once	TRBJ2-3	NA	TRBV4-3	CASSQDITPGGQTDTQYF	TGCGCCAGCAGCCAAGATATCACTCCTGGTGGGCAAACGGATACGCAGTATTTT
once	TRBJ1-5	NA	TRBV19	CASSSRVNQPQHF	TGTGCCAGTAGTTCCAGGGTGAATCAGCCCCAGCATTTT
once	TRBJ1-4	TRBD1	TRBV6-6	CASSQGGANEKLFF	TGTGCCAGCAGCCAGGGGGGGGCTAATGAAAAACTGTTTTTT
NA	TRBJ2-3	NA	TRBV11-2	CASSLAAGALMADTQYF	TGTGCCAGCAGCTTAGCCGCCGGGGCCCTAATGGCAGATACGCAGTATTTT
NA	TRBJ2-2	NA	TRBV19	CATLHTGSALTGELFF	TGTGCCACCTTACACACAGGGTCGGCGTTGACCGGGGAGCTGTTTTTT
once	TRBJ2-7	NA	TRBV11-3	CASSLGSLGSYEQYF	TGTGCCAGCAGCTTAGGCTCGCTGGGCTCCTACGAGCAGTACTTC
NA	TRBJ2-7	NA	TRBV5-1	CASSLRGVTSDEQYF	TGCGCCAGCAGCCTGAGGGGTGTGACCAGCGACGAGCAGTACTTC
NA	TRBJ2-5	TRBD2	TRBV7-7	CASSLSTSGGIQETQYF	TGTGCTAGCAGCTTATCCACTAGCGGGGGTATCCAAGAGACCCAGTACTTC
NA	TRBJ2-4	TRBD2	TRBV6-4	CASSETSGGANIQYF	TGTGCCAGCAGTGAGACTAGCGGGGGGGCCAACATTCAGTACTTC
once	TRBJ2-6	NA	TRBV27	CASSLFGGPSGANVLTF	TGTGCCAGCAGTTTATTTGGCGGTCCCTCTGGGGCCAACGTCCTGACTTTC
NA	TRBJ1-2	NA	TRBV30	CALLGDNYGYTF	TGTGCCCTATTAGGGGACAACTATGGCTACACCTTC
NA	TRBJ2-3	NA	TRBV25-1	CASRDRITDTQYF	TGTGCCAGCAGGGACAGAATCACAGATACGCAGTATTTT
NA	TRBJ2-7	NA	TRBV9	CASSVEEGTYEQYF	TGTGCCAGCAGCGTAGAAGAGGGGACCTACGAGCAGTACTTC
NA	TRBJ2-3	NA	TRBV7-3	CASSSTASSASDTQYF	TGTGCCAGCAGCTCAACCGCGTCCTCAGCATCAGATACGCAGTATTTT
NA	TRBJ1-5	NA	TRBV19	CASSTGLKQPQHF	TGTGCCAGTAGTACGGGCCTTAAGCAGCCCCAGCATTTT
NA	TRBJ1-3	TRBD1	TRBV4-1	CASSQAGTAGNTIYF	TGCGCCAGCAGCCAGGCCGGGACAGCTGGAAACACCATATATTTT
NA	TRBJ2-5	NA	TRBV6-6	CASSYSKGWVQETQYF	TGTGCCAGCAGTTACTCGAAGGGGTGGGTACAAGAGACCCAGTACTTC
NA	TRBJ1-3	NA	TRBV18	CASSPLPSSGNTIYF	TGTGCCAGCTCACCATTACCGAGCTCTGGAAACACCATATATTTT
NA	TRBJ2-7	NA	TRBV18	CASSYSQGLRGEQYF	TGTGCCAGCTCCTACTCACAAGGGTTGCGTGGCGAGCAGTACTTC